The rows below give T cell receptor beta chains drawn from one sample of a study of cytomegalovirus exposure and HLA in healthy donors. This table comes from immunoSEQ multiplex PCR, and its TCRdb copy is limited to in-frame clones, with some not included. The table has 200,000 to 250,000 clones, 87% seen once. Material for sequencing was PBMCs. The source of these receptors is a woman between 18 and 29 years old in good health and CMV-seropositive. Each CDR3 is given with its conserved first and last residue. Fields, in order: J gene, D gene, V gene, clone size, CDR3 DNA, CDR3 protein. A D gene is named only where the DNA matches it firmly. Clone size appears in some rows only: once, few, many, or a class for an expanded clone.

TRBJ2-7 . TRBV7-3 . TGTGCCAGCAGCTTAAGATCTCCCGGCTGGGGAGAGTCCTACGAGCAGTACTTC CASSLRSPGWGESYEQYF
TRBJ2-3 TRBD2 TRBV29-1 . TGCAGCGTTAGCCCAGGGAGGGGATGGACAGATACGCAGTATTTT CSVSPGRGWTDTQYF
TRBJ1-5 . TRBV19 many TGTGCCAGTACTGCTAGGGGCAGGGGCAATCAGCCCCAGCATTTT CASTARGRGNQPQHF
TRBJ2-7 TRBD2 TRBV18 . TGTGCCAGCTCACCGGGGGGGAGTAGGACCTACGAGCAGTACTTC CASSPGGSRTYEQYF
TRBJ2-5 TRBD1 TRBV7-6 . TGTGCCAGCAGCTTGACCGGGACAGGGAAAGAGACCCAGTACTTC CASSLTGTGKETQYF
TRBJ1-5 TRBD1 TRBV28 . TGTGCCAGCAGTTTATCCCTCTCTACAGGGGATAGCAATCAGCCCCAGCATTTT CASSLSLSTGDSNQPQHF
TRBJ1-1 . TRBV9 . TGTGCCAGCAGCTTACTGACAGGGAACACTGAAGCTTTCTTT CASSLLTGNTEAFF
TRBJ1-3 TRBD1 TRBV10-2 . TGCGCCAGCAGCAGGGGGCTAGATGGAAACACCATATATTTT CASSRGLDGNTIYF
TRBJ2-3 . TRBV7-2 . TGTGCCAGCAGCTTACGGCGGCGTAGCACAGATACGCAGTATTTT CASSLRRRSTDTQYF
TRBJ2-1 . TRBV5-1 . TGCGCCAGCAGCATTAACAACAATGAGCAGTTCTTC CASSINNNEQFF
TRBJ1-2 . TRBV28 . TGTGCCAGCAGGTGGGATAACAGGGTTAAGGGCTACACCTTC CASRWDNRVKGYTF
TRBJ2-1 TRBD1 TRBV27 . TGTGCCAGCAGACTGACAGGGGAGAATGAGCAGTTCTTC CASRLTGENEQFF
TRBJ2-7 . TRBV6-1 once TGTGCCAGCAGCTGGGAACTAGCTTACGAGCAGTACTTC CASSWELAYEQYF
TRBJ1-2 . TRBV28 . TGTGCCAGCAGTTGGGCCAGGGTGGGTGGCTACACCTTC CASSWARVGGYTF
TRBJ2-1 TRBD1 TRBV9 . TGTGCCAGCAGCGTAGATCTCAGGGGGTCCGAGCAGTTCTTC CASSVDLRGSEQFF
TRBJ2-1 . TRBV5-4 . TGTGCCAGCAGCTTGTTCGGGAATGAGCAGTTCTTC CASSLFGNEQFF
TRBJ2-1 . TRBV11-3 . TGTGCCAGCAGCCCGCACAGGGCTATCAATGAGCAGTTCTTC CASSPHRAINEQFF
TRBJ1-5 . TRBV6-1 once TGTGCCAGCAGTGGCCGGAATCAGCCCCAGCATTTT CASSGRNQPQHF
TRBJ2-2 . TRBV9 . TGTGCCAGCACCCGAGGGGGGAACACCGGGGAGCTGTTTTTT CASTRGGNTGELFF
TRBJ1-2 . TRBV30 few TGTGCCTGGAGTGGGGGGACACTTCCTAACTATGGCTACACCTTC CAWSGGTLPNYGYTF
TRBJ2-4 TRBD2 TRBV4-2 . TGTGCCAGCAGCCAGCGGCTCCTAGCGGGAGTGGAGAGGGCCAAAAACATTCAGTACTTC CASSQRLLAGVERAKNIQYF
TRBJ2-2 TRBD2 TRBV27 . TGTGCCAGCAGGACTTCTAGCGGGAGCACCGGGGAGCTGTTTTTT CASRTSSGSTGELFF
TRBJ2-1 TRBD1 TRBV12-5 . TGTGCTAGTGGGGACAGGGCCCCAAATGATGAGCAGTTCTTC CASGDRAPNDEQFF
TRBJ2-7 TRBD1 TRBV7-3 . TGTGCCAGCAGCCCCGGACAGGGTCCCTACGAGCAGTACTTC CASSPGQGPYEQYF
TRBJ1-4 TRBD1 TRBV7-9 . TGTGCCAGCAGCAGCGCCGGGGACAGGGGGCCTGAAAAACTGTTTTTT CASSSAGDRGPEKLFF
TRBJ2-5 . TRBV6-5 . TGTGCCAGCAGTTACTCGTACCGGGGGGCGCAGTACTTC CASSYSYRGAQYF
TRBJ1-3 TRBD1 TRBV4-1 . TGCGCCAGCAGCCTAGCTCACCAGACAGGGGCTGCTGGAAACACCATATATTTT CASSLAHQTGAAGNTIYF
TRBJ1-2 . TRBV27 . TGTGCCAGCAGTTCCACTAATGACTGGAGCTATGGCTACACCTTC CASSSTNDWSYGYTF
TRBJ2-7 . TRBV28 . TGTGCCAGTAAGGGGGGGCTATTCCCTTACGAGCAGTACTTC CASKGGLFPYEQYF
TRBJ1-2 . TRBV9 . TGTGCCAGCCCCTTGGAAGGGGTCCCCTTGAATGGCTACACCTTC CASPLEGVPLNGYTF
TRBJ2-4 TRBD1 TRBV2 . TGTGCCAGCAGTGCGCGGACAGGGGCAAACATTCAGTACTTC CASSARTGANIQYF
TRBJ1-1 TRBD1 TRBV19 . TGTGCCAGTAGTCCGGGACAGGGGGCGAACACTGAAGCTTTCTTT CASSPGQGANTEAFF
TRBJ2-7 TRBD1 TRBV9 . TGTGCCAGCAGCGCGGGACAGGGGAAAGGCGACGAGCAGTACTTC CASSAGQGKGDEQYF
TRBJ2-7 . TRBV2 . TGTGCCAGCAGCCCCGGGCAGGGCGGATACGAGCAGTACTTC CASSPGQGGYEQYF
TRBJ2-1 . TRBV4-1 . TGCGCCAGCAGCCTAAGACGCGCAGCGGGTGGGGCCTACAATGAGCAGTTCTTC CASSLRRAAGGAYNEQFF
TRBJ1-1 . TRBV2 . TGTGCCAGCTCTTGGAGCGCAAACACTGAAGCTTTCTTT CASSWSANTEAFF
TRBJ1-5 TRBD1 TRBV27 . TGTGCCAGCAGCCCGTCAGGGGGCTTCTCGTCCCAGCATTTT CASSPSGGFSSQHF
TRBJ2-2 . TRBV6-4 . TGTGCCAGCAGTGACGGTCGGGAGTACACCGGGGAGCTGTTTTTT CASSDGREYTGELFF
TRBJ1-2 . TRBV5-1 once TGCGCCAGCAGCTTGCGGGGGGACAACTATGGCTACACCTTC CASSLRGDNYGYTF
TRBJ1-1 . TRBV5-1 . TGCGCCAGCAGCTCCCACAGGGTTATGAACACTGAAGCTTTCTTT CASSSHRVMNTEAFF
TRBJ2-7 . TRBV27 . TGTGCCAGCAGTTTGATAAGAGACTACGAGCAGTACTTC CASSLIRDYEQYF
TRBJ2-7 TRBD1 TRBV19 . TGTGCCAGTAGTTCATCCGGGACAGGGTCTTACGAGCAGTACTTC CASSSSGTGSYEQYF
TRBJ1-1 . TRBV19 . TGTGCCAGTACCCCCGACAGTTGGGGGAACACTGAAGCTTTCTTT CASTPDSWGNTEAFF
TRBJ2-7 TRBD1 TRBV28 . TGTGCCAGCAGTTTGTGGGACAGATCCTACGAGCAGTACTTC CASSLWDRSYEQYF
TRBJ2-2 TRBD1 TRBV6-4 . TGTGCCAGCAGTCAGGGGGCGAACACCGGGGAGCTGTTTTTT CASSQGANTGELFF
TRBJ2-7 TRBD2 TRBV5-1 . TGCGCCAGCAGCTTCGGTAGCGGGCAGTACGAGCAGTACTTC CASSFGSGQYEQYF
TRBJ1-1 . TRBV6-5 . TGTGCCAGCAGTTACTCGTCGCCAGGGAGGAAAGCTTTCTTT CASSYSSPGRKAFF
TRBJ2-3 TRBD2 TRBV15 . TGTGCCACCAGCAGAGAGAGCGGGAGGGCCCGAGATACGCAGTATTTT CATSRESGRARDTQYF
TRBJ1-2 TRBD1 TRBV5-1 . TGCGCCAGCAGCTTGACAGGGGGCCGTGGCTACACCTTC CASSLTGGRGYTF
TRBJ2-1 TRBD1 TRBV28 . TGTGCCAGCAGTTTCGGGACAGCCTACAATGAGCAGTTCTTC CASSFGTAYNEQFF
TRBJ2-6 . TRBV5-4 . TGTGCCAGCAGCTTATCTGGGGCCTCCCCCACCGTCCTGACTTTC CASSLSGASPTVLTF
TRBJ1-4 . TRBV11-2 . TGTGCCAGCAGCCCTGTCATGGGGGGTAAACTGTTTTTT CASSPVMGGKLFF
TRBJ2-5 TRBD2 TRBV7-2 . TGTGCCAGCAGCCCGAGACTAGCCATGGAGACCCAGTACTTC CASSPRLAMETQYF
TRBJ1-5 TRBD1 TRBV7-2 . TGTGCCAGCAGCCCCCTGGGACAGGCCCATCAGCCCCAGCATTTT CASSPLGQAHQPQHF
TRBJ2-1 TRBD2 TRBV7-9 . TGTGCCAGCAGCCGAGCTAGCGGAGGGCACAATGAGCAGTTCTTC CASSRASGGHNEQFF